Shown below are 3 T cell receptor beta chains from a single sample sequenced in a study of blood T cell repertoires in COVID-19. TCRdb keeps only in-frame clones here, not all; method: immunoSEQ multiplex PCR. The top ten clones hold 11% of a sample with 25,000 to 30,000 clones, around 91% of them seen once. What was sequenced was peripheral blood. Receptors originate from a man aged 65 to 79 with acute or convalescent COVID-19.

The chain is built from TRBV18 and TRBJ1-2, with 7 bases that match TRBD1. This CDR3 contains 14 residues. The ends lost 3 bases at V and 7 bases at J; junction bases unmatched: 8. CDR1 and CDR2 (germline): KGHSH, LQKENI. The CDR3 DNA is TGTGCCAGCTCACCCCTCCAGGGGGAAGCTGGCTACACCTTC. Translated, it gives CASSPLQGEAGYTF.

The chain uses TRBV7-2 and TRBJ2-1, with a possible D match to TRBD2 (5 bases). This CDR3 is 14 amino acids long. Trimming removed 3 bases from V and 9 bases from J, with 15 bases in between. The germline V gene encodes CDR1 SGHTA and CDR2 FQGNSA. The CDR3 nucleotides read TGTGCCAGCAGCTTTGAGAGGGCCAGTAGTGAGCAGTTCTTC. Amino acids: CASSFERASSEQFF.

This clone appeared once. The gene calls are TRBV28 and TRBJ2-7, with 11 bases aligning to TRBD2. Per the germline V gene, CDR1 is MDHEN and CDR2 is SYDVKM. Unmatched junction bases numbered 4, after V lost 10 bases and J lost 5 bases. The CDR3 runs to 12 residues. CDR3: CATGLAVNEQYF. The CDR3 DNA sequence: TGTGCCACGGGACTAGCGGTAAACGAGCAGTACTTC.